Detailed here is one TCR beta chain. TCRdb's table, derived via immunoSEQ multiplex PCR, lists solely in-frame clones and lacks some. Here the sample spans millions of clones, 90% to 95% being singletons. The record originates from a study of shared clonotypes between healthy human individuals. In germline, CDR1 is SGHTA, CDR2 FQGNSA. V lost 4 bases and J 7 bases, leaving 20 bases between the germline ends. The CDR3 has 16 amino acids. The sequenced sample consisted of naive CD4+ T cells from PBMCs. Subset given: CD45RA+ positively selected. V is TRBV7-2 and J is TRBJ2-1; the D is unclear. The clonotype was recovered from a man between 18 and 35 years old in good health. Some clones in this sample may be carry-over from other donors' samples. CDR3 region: CASSSSGPRVGNEQFF. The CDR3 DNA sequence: TGTGCCAGCAGCTCTTCCGGGCCAAGGGTGGGAAATGAGCAGTTCTTC.